This T cell receptor beta chain was documented in a study of T cell changes during pregnancy in multiple sclerosis. Germline V gene sequence: CDR1 SGHDN, CDR2 FVKESK. This CDR3 has 13 amino acids. The ends were cut back, 2 bases at V and 7 bases at J, with 11 bases in the middle. Using immunoSEQ multiplex PCR, the repertoire was profiled, and TCRdb retains in-frame clones only, with some absent. The table shows some 64,000 clones, with about nine tenths occurring only once. The clonotype was recovered from a female donor in good health, enrolled as a control in a pregnancy study. J is TRBJ1-1 and V is TRBV14; D possibly corresponds to TRBD1 (6 bases). The sample here was peripheral blood, taken in the first trimester of pregnancy. DNA of the CDR3: TGTGCCAGCAGCCAATCAGGGGTGGGTGAAGCTTTCTTT. Protein sequence: CASSQSGVGEAFF.